The 5 T cell receptor beta chains given below trace back to one sample, sequenced in a study of cytomegalovirus exposure and HLA in healthy donors. 13 Jbeta primers and 60 Vbeta primers were used for the PCR. TCRdb's copy holds only in-frame clones and misses some; the assay was immunoSEQ multiplex PCR. The sample has more than 95,000 clones, roughly 78% seen once. The sequencing sample was made of PBMCs. These receptors all come from a woman aged 40 to 55 in good health and CMV-seronegative.

This clone was detected a few times. The V gene is TRBV28, the J gene TRBJ2-1, with 8 bases identical to TRBD2. The V and J ends lost 6 bases and 9 bases, in that order; junction bases with no gene match: 16. CDR1 MDHEN and CDR2 SYDVKM come from the germline V gene. The CDR3 is 16 residues long. This chain's CDR3 is CASSGGAERGYGEQFF. CDR3 bases: TGTGCCAGCAGCGGGGGGGCCGAACGAGGGTACGGTGAGCAGTTCTTC.

A few counts support this clone. The gene calls are TRBV19 and TRBJ1-1; a possible D gene is TRBD1 (5 bases). The length of the CDR3 is 14 residues. Per the germline V gene, CDR1 is LNHDA and CDR2 is SQIVND (reference sequence). The V and J ends lost 5 bases and 1 base respectively, with 11 bases between them. The CDR3 DNA follows: TGTGCCAGTAGTTTGGTGCAGGGGAACACTGAAGCTTTCTTT. Its protein product is CASSLVQGNTEAFF.

This clone has a single count. The V call is TRBV11-3, the J call TRBJ2-1; TRBD2 matches 8 bases. Germline lookup yields CDR1 SGHNT and CDR2 YENEEA. This CDR3 is built from 15 residues. J gave up 5 bases and V 3 bases, and 6 bases lay outside the gene matches. CDR3 residues: CASSLGAGGNNEQFF. As DNA, the CDR3 is TGTGCCAGCAGCTTGGGTGCGGGAGGAAACAATGAGCAGTTCTTC.

This rearrangement joins TRBV6-6 to TRBJ2-5; 7 nucleotides line up with TRBD2. With 6 bases clipped from V and 3 bases from J, the junction kept 4 bases outside the gene matches. The V gene's germline CDR1 is MNHNY and CDR2 SVGAGI (reference sequence). CDR3 length equals 13 residues. CDR3: CASRDLAEETQYF. As DNA, the CDR3 is TGTGCCAGCAGGGATCTAGCGGAAGAGACCCAGTACTTC.

There are a few counts of this clone. The genes are TRBV15 and TRBJ1-2, with a possible D match to TRBD1 (6 bases). CDR3 length: 14 amino acids. V lost 5 bases and J 2 bases, leaving 12 bases between the germline ends. CDR1 is LNHNV and CDR2 is YYDKDF in the germline V gene (reference sequence). The CDR3 spells CATSGATGNYGYTF. The CDR3 DNA reads TGTGCCACCAGCGGGGCTACAGGGAACTATGGCTACACCTTC.